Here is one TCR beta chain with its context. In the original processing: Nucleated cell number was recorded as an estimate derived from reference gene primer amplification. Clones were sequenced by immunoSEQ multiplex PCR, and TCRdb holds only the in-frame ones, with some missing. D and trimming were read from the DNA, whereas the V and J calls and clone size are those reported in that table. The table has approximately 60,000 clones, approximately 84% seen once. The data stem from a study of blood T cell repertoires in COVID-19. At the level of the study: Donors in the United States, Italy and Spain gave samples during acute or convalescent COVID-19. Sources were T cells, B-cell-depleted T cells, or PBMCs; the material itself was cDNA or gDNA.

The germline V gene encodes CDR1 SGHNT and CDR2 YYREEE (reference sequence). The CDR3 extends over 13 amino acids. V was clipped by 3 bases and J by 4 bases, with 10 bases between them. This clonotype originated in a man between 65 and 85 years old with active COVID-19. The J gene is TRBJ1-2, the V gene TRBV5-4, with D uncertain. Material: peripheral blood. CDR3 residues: CASSSTASYGYTF. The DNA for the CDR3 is TGTGCCAGCAGCTCAACAGCTTCCTATGGCTACACCTTC. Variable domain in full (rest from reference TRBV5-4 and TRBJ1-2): ETGVTQSPTHLIKTRGQQVTLRCSSQSGHNTVSWYQQALGQGPQFIFQYYREEENGRGNFPPRFSGLQFPNYSSELNVNALELDDSALYLCASSSTASYGYTFGSGTRLTVV.